The 32 T cell receptor beta chains in this list originate from one sample, sequenced in a study of T cell changes during pregnancy in multiple sclerosis. Generated by immunoSEQ multiplex PCR, the TCRdb table keeps only in-frame clones and is missing some. The data show some 80,000 clones, around 94% seen once. Sequences were derived from CD4+ T cells from peripheral blood mononuclear cells, sampled after pregnancy. These receptor sequences come from a female donor with multiple sclerosis, enrolled in a pregnancy study.

The gene calls are TRBV5-1 and TRBJ2-1, with TRBD2 identical over 9 bases. V lost 4 bases, J lost 5 bases, and 1 base stayed unmatched. The length of the CDR3 is 13 residues. The germline V gene encodes CDR1 SGHRS and CDR2 YFSETQ. CDR3 nucleotide sequence: TGCGCCAGCAGCCGACTAGCGGACAATGAGCAGTTCTTC. Its translation is CASSRLADNEQFF.

The chain recombines TRBV25-1 with TRBJ2-7, with 8 bases aligning to TRBD2. CDR1 is MGHDK, CDR2 SYGVNS, per germline. J lost 1 base, V lost 2 bases, and 4 bases had no gene match. The CDR3 totals 15 residues. CDR3 DNA: TGTGCCAGCAGTGAAGGATTAGCGGGATCCTACGAGCAGTACTTC. It codes for CASSEGLAGSYEQYF.

This chain uses TRBV27 with TRBJ1-2, with D possibly being TRBD1 (5 bases). There are 16 residues in the CDR3. The germline gives CDR1 MNHEY, CDR2 SMNVEV (reference sequence). The germline V and J ends were trimmed by 3 bases and 4 bases, with 18 bases remaining between them. CDR3 sequence (DNA): TGTGCCAGCAGTTTCACGTCGGCAGGGAGGACCTATGGCTACACCTTC. Residues: CASSFTSAGRTYGYTF.

The chain recombines TRBV5-6 with TRBJ2-1; 11 nucleotides align to TRBD2. V was pared by 1 base and J by 8 bases, with 11 bases of the junction left unmatched. CDR1 is SGHDT, CDR2 YYEEEE, per germline. The CDR3 contains 17 residues. The CDR3 DNA is TGTGCCAGCAGCTTGAGAACGTTTAGCGGGAGGGCCGATGAGCAGTTCTTC. Amino acids: CASSLRTFSGRADEQFF.

The chain recombines TRBV2 with TRBJ1-3, with D perhaps matching TRBD1 (6 bases). V was pared by 6 bases and J by 2 bases, with 17 bases between. Germline values: CDR1 SNHLY, CDR2 FYNNEI. The CDR3 is made up of 16 amino acids. CDR3 sequence reads: CASRPQGPRAGNTIYF. In DNA, the CDR3 is TGTGCCAGCAGGCCTCAGGGGCCCCGGGCTGGAAACACCATATATTTT.

The chain links TRBV30 to TRBJ2-7; D uncertain. Germline-derived CDR1 and CDR2 are GTSNPN and SVGIG (reference sequence). The germline V and J ends were trimmed by 0 bases and 7 bases, with 10 bases remaining between them. The CDR3 has 12 residues. CDR3 bases: TGTGCCTGGAGTGTAGGCGGAGTTGAGCAGTACTTC. This codes for CAWSVGGVEQYF.

The V and J genes are TRBV30 and TRBJ1-2; TRBD1 aligns across 7 bases. V trimming: 8 bases; J trimming: 7 bases; junction bases outside the gene matches: 7. CDR1 GTSNPN and CDR2 SVGIG come from the germline V gene (reference sequence). There are 11 residues in the CDR3. CDR3 nucleotide sequence: TGTGCCGACGGACAGGCGGGTGGCTACACCTTC. Encoded protein: CADGQAGGYTF.

This chain connects TRBV30 to TRBJ2-2; 10 bases fit TRBD2. The germline V gene has CDR1 GTSNPN and CDR2 SVGIG (reference sequence). V shed 3 bases, J shed 7 bases, and the junction held 8 bases outside the gene matches. The CDR3 totals 15 residues. CDR3 sequence: CAWRVSGRRNGELFF. In DNA, the CDR3 is TGTGCCTGGAGGGTTAGCGGGAGGCGGAACGGGGAGCTGTTTTTT.

This chain uses TRBV11-2 with TRBJ1-4, with 9 bases lining up with TRBD1. Germline assignment: CDR1 SGHAT and CDR2 FQNNGV. The J segment lost 0 bases and the V segment lost 4 bases, leaving 3 bases of the junction unmatched. The CDR3 runs to 16 residues. The CDR3 bases are TGTGCCAGCAGCTCGGGACAGGGAGCAACTAATGAAAAACTGTTTTTT. Protein sequence: CASSSGQGATNEKLFF.

The chain joins TRBV6-6 to TRBJ2-3; possible D gene TRBD2, 5 bases. The CDR3 contains 15 residues. Germline CDR1 and CDR2: MNHNY and SVGAGI (reference sequence). Between the trimmed V and J ends, which lost 5 bases and 4 bases, there was a span of 16 bases. The CDR3 protein is CASSRTLSGADTQYF. The DNA of the CDR3 is TGTGCCAGCAGTCGGACCTTGAGCGGTGCAGATACGCAGTATTTT.

The table lists this clone with a count of one. This chain uses TRBV9 with TRBJ1-2; no definite D call. CDR1 is SGDLS, CDR2 YYNGEE, per germline. The CDR3 covers 20 residues. The V and J ends lost 0 bases and 2 bases respectively, with 26 bases between them. The CDR3 spells CASSVAREKASYAYNYGYTF. In DNA form, the CDR3 reads TGTGCCAGCAGCGTAGCCCGGGAGAAGGCCAGCTATGCCTACAACTATGGCTACACCTTC. The variable domain in full, completed from reference TRBV9 and TRBJ1-2, reads DSGVTQTPKHLITATGQRVTLRCSPRSGDLSVYWYQQSLDQGLQFLIQYYNGEERAKGNILERFSAQQFPDLHSELNLSSLELGDSALYFCASSVAREKASYAYNYGYTFGSGTRLTVV.

V is TRBV6-6 and J is TRBJ2-7; TRBD2 matches 8 bases. Germline CDR1 and CDR2: MNHNY and SVGAGI (reference sequence). V shed 4 bases, J shed 4 bases, and the junction held 6 bases outside the gene matches. This CDR3 spans 14 amino acids. Here the CDR3 DNA reads TGTGCCAGCAGTTCCGGGACTAGGCCATACGAGCAGTACTTC. Translation gives CASSSGTRPYEQYF.

CDR3 amino acids: CASSYPRQVFPYEQYF. In DNA, the CDR3 is TGTGCCAGCAGTTACCCCCGACAGGTCTTTCCCTACGAGCAGTACTTC. The genes are TRBV28 and TRBJ2-7, with D perhaps TRBD1 (6 bases). V lost 4 bases, J lost 2 bases, and 18 bases lay in between. CDR1 MDHEN and CDR2 SYDVKM come from the germline V gene. The CDR3 loop spans 16 amino acids.

The chain uses TRBV7-2 and TRBJ2-2, with no clear D. CDR1 is SGHTA and CDR2 is FQGNSA in the germline V gene. V lost 5 bases and J 4 bases, leaving 8 bases between the germline ends. The CDR3 consists of 13 residues. CDR3: CASSDTFTGELFF. In nucleotides, the CDR3 is TGTGCCAGCAGCGACACGTTCACCGGGGAGCTGTTTTTT.

This sequence joins TRBV5-1 and TRBJ2-1; 11 bases align to TRBD1. With 4 bases clipped from V and 7 bases from J, the junction kept 7 bases outside the gene matches. In germline, CDR1 is SGHRS, CDR2 YFSETQ. The CDR3 covers 15 residues. The chain's CDR3 is CASSLGQGAGNEQFF. The CDR3 DNA reads as TGCGCCAGCAGCCTCGGACAGGGGGCCGGGAATGAGCAGTTCTTC.

The V and J genes are TRBV19 and TRBJ2-4, with 7 bases that match TRBD1. CDR1 is LNHDA, CDR2 SQIVND, per germline (reference sequence). Trimming cost V 3 bases and J 0 bases; bases outside gene matches: 5. This CDR3 is built from 16 residues. For the CDR3, the DNA is TGTGCCAGTAGTATTAGGGGGCCCCTAGCCAAAAACATTCAGTACTTC. Translated: CASSIRGPLAKNIQYF.

The chain recombines TRBV19 with TRBJ2-7, with a tentative D call TRBD2 (6 bases). Germline values: CDR1 LNHDA, CDR2 SQIVND (reference sequence). V was trimmed by 10 bases and J by 3 bases, leaving 16 bases between them. This CDR3 region has 13 residues. The chain's CDR3 is CAIPSGLFYEQYF. The CDR3 nucleotides are TGTGCCATCCCCTCGGGACTTTTCTACGAGCAGTACTTC.

A single count supports this clone. The CDR3 sequence: CASRPLGGAKNIQYF. DNA of the CDR3: TGTGCCAGCAGACCCCTGGGGGGAGCCAAAAACATTCAGTACTTC. This chain uses TRBV2 with TRBJ2-4, with a tentative D call TRBD2 (6 bases). V was shortened by 6 bases and J by 0 bases, with 12 bases between the two germline ends. This CDR3 has 15 amino acids. Germline CDR1 is SNHLY and CDR2 is FYNNEI.

This chain links TRBV2 with TRBJ1-4; possible D gene TRBD1, 5 bases. The CDR3 is 16 residues long. Germline assignment: CDR1 SNHLY and CDR2 FYNNEI. Deletions cut 5 bases from V and 1 base from J, with 14 bases between. The CDR3 is CASSSLGTGTNEKLFF. The DNA of the CDR3 is TGTGCCAGCAGTTCCCTGGGTACAGGAACTAATGAAAAACTGTTTTTT.

The rearrangement joins TRBV10-3 to TRBJ1-1; D ambiguous. Germline CDR1 and CDR2: ENHRY and SYGVKD. CDR3 length: 14 amino acids. V shed 11 bases and J shed 1 base, with 17 bases lying between them. CDR3 in amino acids: CAGKAREGNTEAFF. The CDR3, as DNA: TGTGCCGGAAAAGCAAGGGAGGGGAACACTGAAGCTTTCTTT.

The chain joins TRBV28 to TRBJ2-7, with TRBD1 as a possible D gene (6 bases). The ends were cut back, 7 bases at V and 9 bases at J, with 16 bases in the middle. This CDR3 has 12 amino acids. Germline values: CDR1 MDHEN, CDR2 SYDVKM. The CDR3 sequence: CASNPGARWQYF. CDR3 coding DNA: TGTGCCAGCAATCCAGGGGCTAGATGGCAGTACTTC.

The J gene is TRBJ1-5, the V gene TRBV28, with D unresolved. Germline V lookup: CDR1 MDHEN, CDR2 SYDVKM. This CDR3 region has 11 residues. The V and J ends lost 5 bases and 3 bases respectively, with 2 bases between them. The CDR3 DNA follows: TGTGCCAGCAGTCTCAATCAGCCCCAGCATTTT. Encoded protein: CASSLNQPQHF.

CDR3 amino acids: CASSIDFLGTGVNQPQHF. For the CDR3, the DNA is TGTGCCAGTAGTATAGATTTTTTAGGGACAGGGGTCAATCAGCCCCAGCATTTT. J is TRBJ1-5 and V is TRBV19, with 10 bases lining up with TRBD1. Germline V gene lookup returns CDR1 LNHDA and CDR2 SQIVND (reference sequence). Trimming took 0 bases from V and 3 from J; bases not matched to a gene: 8. The CDR3 consists of 18 residues. The entire variable domain, with the rest obtained from reference TRBV19 and TRBJ1-5, is as follows: DGGITQSPKYLFRKEGQNVTLSCEQNLNHDAMYWYRQDPGQGLRLIYYSQIVNDFQKGDIAEGYSVSREKKESFPLTVTSAQKNPTAFYLCASSIDFLGTGVNQPQHFGDGTRLSIL.

The chain employs TRBV7-9 and TRBJ1-2; TRBD1 might be the D (6 bases). The CDR3 covers 15 residues. Germline V lookup: CDR1 SEHNR, CDR2 FQNEAQ (reference sequence). V was clipped by 1 base and J by 4 bases, with 13 bases between them. CDR3 sequence (DNA): TGTGCCAGCAGCTTAGAAGGGGGTTGGAGCTATGGCTACACCTTC. It specifies CASSLEGGWSYGYTF.

The rearrangement links TRBV5-1 to TRBJ2-5; D is unclear. The CDR3 sequence is 12 residues long. CDR1 and CDR2 (germline): SGHRS, YFSETQ. The V gene lost 2 bases and the J gene lost 4 bases, with 6 bases spanning the gap. CDR3 in DNA: TGCGCCAGCAGCTTAAGAGCAGAGACCCAGTACTTC. Translated, it gives CASSLRAETQYF.

V usage is TRBV10-3 and J usage is TRBJ1-2, with 7 bases fitting TRBD1. Unmatched junction bases numbered 15, after V lost 10 bases and J lost 7 bases. This CDR3 contains 14 residues. CDR1 ENHRY and CDR2 SYGVKD come from the germline V gene. The CDR3 nucleotides read TGTGCCACCACAGCTACAACGGACAGGTCTGGCTACACCTTC. The encoded protein is CATTATTDRSGYTF.

The chain employs TRBV27 and TRBJ2-7, with TRBD2 matching over 10 bases. The CDR3 loop spans 16 amino acids. With 5 bases clipped from V and 2 bases from J, the junction kept 9 bases outside the gene matches. The V gene's germline CDR1 is MNHEY and CDR2 SMNVEV (reference sequence). DNA for the CDR3: TGTGCCAGCAGTCCCTTACTAGCGGGGTATCCCTACGAGCAGTACTTC. Protein: CASSPLLAGYPYEQYF.

The chain has TRBV25-1 and TRBJ2-7; 8 bases are a match to TRBD1. The V gene's germline CDR1 is MGHDK and CDR2 SYGVNS. Germline trimming cut 5 bases from V and 6 bases from J; bases unmatched to any gene: 9. CDR3 size: 14 residues. The CDR3 bases are TGTGCCAGCAGTCCCGGGACAGGCCTGCTCGAGCAGTACTTC. It encodes CASSPGTGLLEQYF.

This clone was counted a single time. The gene calls are TRBV11-3 and TRBJ2-3; tentative D call: TRBD2 (6 bases). V lost 5 bases and J 5 bases, leaving 14 bases between the germline ends. The CDR3 has 14 residues. Per the germline V gene, CDR1 is SGHNT and CDR2 is YENEEA. The CDR3 protein is CASSRRDSRDTQYF. As DNA, the CDR3 is TGTGCCAGCAGCCGACGGGACTCAAGAGATACGCAGTATTTT.

The rearrangement links TRBV28 to TRBJ1-2, with a tentative D call TRBD1 (6 bases). The germline gives CDR1 MDHEN, CDR2 SYDVKM. The CDR3 spans 12 residues. V lost 2 bases and J lost 13, with 14 bases in between. CDR3 amino acids: CASSLKGRGVTF. The DNA for the CDR3 is TGTGCCAGCAGTTTAAAGGGGAGGGGGGTCACCTTC.

The chain combines TRBV7-9 with TRBJ1-1; no clear D. The CDR3 totals 9 residues. V was cut by 11 bases and J by 6 bases, with 7 bases left in between. CDR1 is SEHNR, CDR2 FQNEAQ, per germline (reference sequence). This chain's CDR3 is CAGGPEAFF. DNA for the CDR3: TGTGCCGGTGGCCCTGAAGCTTTCTTT.

The chain has TRBV18 and TRBJ1-2; D is possibly TRBD1 (5 bases). V lost 2 bases, J lost 2 bases, and 6 bases lay in between. The CDR3 has 13 residues. Germline V gene lookup returns CDR1 KGHSH and CDR2 LQKENI. The DNA for the CDR3 is TGTGCCAGCTCACCAGGGGCCAACTATGGCTACACCTTC. Its protein is CASSPGANYGYTF.